This TCR beta chain originates from a study of blood T cell repertoires in COVID-19. In the study overall: The United States, Italy and Spain were the sources of the acute and convalescent COVID-19 samples. Nucleic acid was either cDNA or gDNA, and it came from T cells, B-cell-depleted T cells, or PBMCs.

CDR3 length: 16 amino acids. The trim removed 5 bases at V and 0 bases at J, leaving 7 bases unmatched. In germline, CDR1 is LGHDT, CDR2 YNNKEL (reference sequence). As originally analysed: Counts of nucleated cells, estimated from reference gene primer amplification, were obtained. The repertoire was sequenced with immunoSEQ multiplex PCR; TCRdb's copy has only in-frame clones and lacks some. For V, J and clone size, that table is used; D and trimming come from the DNA. The repertoire has more than 90,000 clones, roughly 90% of them found once; the top ten carry roughly 8%. The receptor was derived from a human donor in a cohort sampled during active COVID-19. The chain uses TRBV3-1 (or the pseudogene TRBV3-2) and TRBJ2-3; TRBD1 matches 8 bases. What was sequenced was peripheral blood. The CDR3 DNA reads TGTGCCAGCAGCTTAATGGGGACAGGAAGCACAGATACGCAGTATTTT. Its protein is CASSLMGTGSTDTQYF.